A selection of T cell receptor beta chains follows, all from one sample in a study of OX40 agonist ivuxolimab in advanced cancers. Here immunoSEQ multiplex PCR was the method, and the copy in TCRdb shows in-frame clones only, minus some. The sample contains roughly 12,000 clones, more than 70% of which appear only once. This specimen was CD4+ or CD8+ T cells sorted from blood, taken in a trial of the OX40 agonist ivuxolimab. These receptors originate from an adult with an advanced solid tumor such as melanoma, head and neck, liver or kidney cancer. Both conserved end residues are part of each CDR3. D genes are given only for firm matches. Clone size is stated in some rows and not others, as once, few, many or a class when expanded.

size: .; V: TRBV6-6; J: TRBJ1-5; D: .; CDR3: CASSYFTYGSNQPQHF; DNA: TGTGCCAGCAGTTATTTCACTTACGGTTCCAATCAGCCCCAGCATTTT
size: .; V: TRBV11-2; J: TRBJ1-1; D: .; CDR3: CASTRSMNTEAFF; DNA: TGTGCCAGCACCCGATCCATGAACACTGAAGCTTTCTTT
size: .; V: TRBV27; J: TRBJ2-4; D: TRBD2; CDR3: CASSLSGGVRNIQYF; DNA: TGTGCCAGCAGTTTATCGGGAGGGGTGCGAAACATTCAGTACTTC
size: .; V: TRBV4-1; J: TRBJ2-7; D: TRBD1; CDR3: CASSPGQASYEQYF; DNA: TGCGCCAGCAGCCCGGGACAGGCCTCCTACGAGCAGTACTTC
size: medium-sized; V: TRBV6-5; J: TRBJ2-2; D: .; CDR3: CASSYGGTGELFF; DNA: TGTGCCAGCAGTTACGGGGGTACCGGGGAGCTGTTTTTT
size: few; V: TRBV19; J: TRBJ2-7; D: .; CDR3: CASSIDSGFGSYEQYF; DNA: TGTGCCAGTAGTATAGATTCGGGTTTCGGGTCCTACGAGCAGTACTTC
size: once; V: TRBV4-1; J: TRBJ2-7; D: TRBD1; CDR3: CASSLGQGSYEQYF; DNA: TGCGCCAGCAGCCTGGGACAGGGCTCCTACGAGCAGTACTTC
size: .; V: TRBV27; J: TRBJ2-5; D: .; CDR3: CASSLSEGGGQETQYF; DNA: TGTGCCAGCAGTTTATCTGAGGGTGGGGGCCAAGAGACCCAGTACTTC
size: .; V: TRBV20-1; J: TRBJ2-7; D: .; CDR3: CSASWGAEQYF; DNA: TGCAGTGCTAGTTGGGGGGCCGAGCAGTACTTC
size: .; V: TRBV6-6; J: TRBJ1-6; D: .; CDR3: CASSYSDSPLHF; DNA: TGTGCCAGCAGTTACTCAGATTCACCCCTCCACTTT
size: few; V: TRBV4-1; J: TRBJ1-1; D: .; CDR3: CASSQTSANTEAFF; DNA: TGCGCCAGCAGCCAGACATCCGCGAACACTGAAGCTTTCTTT
size: .; V: TRBV19; J: TRBJ1-2; D: .; CDR3: CASSPGNLYGYTF; DNA: TGTGCCAGCAGCCCAGGAAACCTCTATGGCTACACCTTC
size: .; V: TRBV7-6; J: TRBJ2-7; D: .; CDR3: CASSLAPPGEYSYEQYF; DNA: TGTGCCAGCAGCTTAGCCCCCCCAGGGGAGTATTCCTACGAGCAGTACTTC